These 22 T cell receptor beta chains came from one sample sequenced in a study of blood T cell repertoires in COVID-19. Sequencing used immunoSEQ multiplex PCR; TCRdb keeps in-frame clones, though not all of them. This repertoire shows roughly 380,000 clones, about nine tenths found once; its top ten account for approximately 0.93%. Material for sequencing was PBMCs or T cells enriched from blood (not recorded which). These receptors were collected from a young woman who had been exposed to COVID-19.

The chain employs TRBV6-2 or TRBV6-3 and TRBJ1-6; a possible D gene is TRBD1 (6 bases). The germline gives CDR1 MNHEY, CDR2 SVGEGT. The CDR3 runs 16 residues. Trimming removed 0 bases at V and 9 bases at J, with 15 bases between. CDR3 region: CASSYSGEGVSSPLHF. The CDR3 bases are TGTGCCAGCAGTTACTCGGGGGAGGGGGTTTCTTCACCCCTCCACTTT.

V is TRBV7-3 and J is TRBJ2-1; 13 bases line up with TRBD2. The V gene's germline CDR1 is SGHTA and CDR2 FQGTGA. The CDR3 extends over 16 amino acids. With 4 bases clipped from V and 8 bases from J, the junction kept 8 bases outside the gene matches. CDR3 region: CASSSLGTSGTDEQFF. The CDR3 coding sequence is TGTGCCAGCAGCTCGCTCGGGACTAGCGGGACAGATGAGCAGTTCTTC.

J is TRBJ2-5 and V is TRBV27; TRBD2 matches 7 bases. V was pared by 5 bases and J by 2 bases, with 11 bases of the junction left unmatched. Germline V gives CDR1 MNHEY, CDR2 SMNVEV (reference sequence). The CDR3 runs to 16 residues. CDR3 region: CASSRILGGGQETQYF. CDR3 nucleotide sequence: TGTGCCAGCAGTCGAATCTTGGGGGGAGGGCAAGAGACCCAGTACTTC.

CDR3 nucleotides: TGTGCCAGCAGTTTGGACAGGGGGAATGAGCAGTTCTTC. It is translated as CASSLDRGNEQFF. The chain carries TRBV12-3 or TRBV12-4 and TRBJ2-1; 10 nucleotides match TRBD1. Trimming removed 3 bases from V and 7 bases from J; junction bases left unmatched: 0. This CDR3 region has 13 residues.

The rearrangement joins TRBV5-1 to TRBJ2-3, with 7 nucleotides matching TRBD2. Germline lookup yields CDR1 SGHRS and CDR2 YFSETQ. Germline trimming cut 4 bases from V and 4 bases from J; bases unmatched to any gene: 9. The length of the CDR3 is 15 residues. CDR3 bases: TGCGCCAGCAGCGCTGCCAGCGGGATCCCAGATACGCAGTATTTT. Translated, it gives CASSAASGIPDTQYF.

J is TRBJ2-2 and V is TRBV2; 8 nucleotides line up with TRBD2. Looked up from germline, CDR1 is SNHLY and CDR2 is FYNNEI. V was clipped by 3 bases and J by 6 bases; unmatched bases: 9. The CDR3 sequence is 16 residues long. CDR3 DNA sequence: TGTGCCAGCAGTGACGCAGCGGGAGCCAACCCCGGGGAGCTGTTTTTT. Encoded protein: CASSDAAGANPGELFF.

The chain combines TRBV6-2 or TRBV6-3 with TRBJ2-7; 9 nucleotides agree with TRBD2. In germline, CDR1 is MNHEY, CDR2 SVGEGT. V shed 4 bases and J 1 base; nucleotides not matched to a gene: 11. The CDR3 consists of 17 residues. The CDR3 region is CASSSRGAGGPSYEQYF. CDR3 coding DNA: TGTGCCAGCAGTTCCAGGGGGGCGGGAGGGCCGTCCTACGAGCAGTACTTC.

The V call is TRBV12-3 or TRBV12-4, the J call TRBJ1-2; D remains ambiguous. V shed 2 bases and J shed 6 bases, with 10 bases lying between them. The CDR3 is made up of 13 amino acids. CDR3 DNA: TGTGCCAGCAGTTTACCCCCCGCAGATGGCTACACCTTC. Protein: CASSLPPADGYTF.

V usage is TRBV4-1 and J usage is TRBJ1-1, with a weak D call TRBD1 (5 bases). Germline V CDR1 and CDR2: MGHRA, YSYEKL. This CDR3 has 14 amino acids. V dropped 1 base and J dropped 5 bases, with 11 bases sitting between them. The chain's CDR3 is CASSQVEKGTEAFF. CDR3 nucleotide sequence: TGCGCCAGCAGCCAAGTTGAGAAGGGGACTGAAGCTTTCTTT.

In this sample, this clone turned up once. This sequence joins TRBV27 and TRBJ2-3, with D perhaps TRBD2 (5 bases). CDR1 and CDR2 (germline): MNHEY, SMNVEV (reference sequence). Trimming took 4 bases from V and 4 from J, leaving 15 bases between them. The CDR3 is 15 residues long. This CDR3 is CASSSERFRADTQYF. The CDR3 DNA reads TGTGCCAGCAGTTCGGAGCGGTTCCGGGCAGATACGCAGTATTTT.

This clone was observed a few times. Other DNA sequences in this specimen translate into the identical CDR3. The J gene is TRBJ1-5, the V gene TRBV19; 8 nucleotides agree with TRBD1. CDR3 length: 13 amino acids. Germline V gene sequence: CDR1 LNHDA, CDR2 SQIVND (reference sequence). V lost 6 bases, J lost 2 bases, and 0 bases stayed unmatched. CDR3 coding DNA: TGTGCCAGTAGGGGACAGGGCAATCAGCCCCAGCATTTT. Translated: CASRGQGNQPQHF.

The chain couples TRBV7-3 to TRBJ2-5; TRBD2 matches at 13 bases. V was pared by 5 bases and J by 4 bases, with 13 bases of the junction left unmatched. This CDR3 comprises 18 residues. CDR1 and CDR2 from the germline V gene are SGHTA and FQGTGA. The CDR3 loop reads CASSPGLAGVSRGETQYF. The DNA of the CDR3 is TGTGCCAGCAGCCCTGGACTAGCGGGAGTGTCAAGAGGAGAGACCCAGTACTTC.

The V call is TRBV6-5, the J call TRBJ1-1; no clear D gene. The CDR3 spans 13 residues. Germline assignment: CDR1 MNHEY and CDR2 SVGAGI. The V end was cut by 5 bases, the J end by 0 bases, with 7 bases between. In DNA, the CDR3 is TGTGCCAGCAGTCCGACTTTGAACACTGAAGCTTTCTTT. Its protein is CASSPTLNTEAFF.

This chain links TRBV7-9 with TRBJ2-2, with 9 nucleotides matching TRBD2. This CDR3 is 14 amino acids long. V was pared by 3 bases and J by 7 bases, with 3 bases of the junction left unmatched. The germline V gene has CDR1 SEHNR and CDR2 FQNEAQ (reference sequence). CDR3 sequence reads: CASSLGLALGELFF. The CDR3 nucleotides read TGTGCCAGCAGCTTGGGACTAGCTCTCGGGGAGCTGTTTTTT.

The CDR3 sequence is CASSDRIYGYTF. In nucleotides, the CDR3 is TGTGCCAGTTCGGACAGGATCTATGGCTACACCTTC. The chain links TRBV28 to TRBJ1-2; TRBD1 agrees at 7 bases. The CDR3 consists of 12 residues. Per germline, CDR1 MDHEN and CDR2 SYDVKM. V shed 9 bases, J shed 4 bases, and the junction held 5 bases outside the gene matches.

The chain recombines TRBV30 with TRBJ1-3, with D hard to call. This CDR3 has 12 residues. Per the germline V gene, CDR1 is GTSNPN and CDR2 is SVGIG (reference sequence). Trimming cost V 4 bases and J 0 bases, with 4 bases left between them. The CDR3 protein is CAWTFSGNTIYF. DNA of the CDR3: TGTGCCTGGACGTTCTCTGGAAACACCATATATTTT.

The rearrangement links TRBV5-1 to TRBJ2-3; the match to TRBD2 covers 7 bases. This CDR3 is 14 amino acids long. Germline V CDR1 and CDR2: SGHRS, YFSETQ. V shed 4 bases and J 3 bases; nucleotides not matched to a gene: 5. CDR3 DNA: TGCGCCAGCAGCCAGGGACTACAGACAGATACGCAGTATTTT. Amino acid sequence: CASSQGLQTDTQYF.

This clone appeared a single time. This chain links TRBV5-1 with TRBJ1-3, with 9 bases that match TRBD1. J was trimmed by 2 bases and V by 4 bases; bases with no gene match: 4. Germline V gene lookup returns CDR1 SGHRS and CDR2 YFSETQ. This CDR3 has 15 amino acids. The CDR3 here is CASSLGTGTGNTIYF. In nucleotides, the CDR3 is TGCGCCAGCAGCCTGGGGACAGGGACTGGAAACACCATATATTTT.

The CDR3 bases are TGTGCCAGCAGCTACCACCAGGGGGTGCCTTACACAGATACGCAGTATTTT. Amino acids: CASSYHQGVPYTDTQYF. This chain joins TRBV27 and TRBJ2-3; 7 bases map to TRBD1. Trimming cost V 6 bases and J 2 bases; bases outside gene matches: 14. Germline CDR1 and CDR2: MNHEY and SMNVEV (reference sequence). This CDR3 region has 17 residues.

The V gene is TRBV13, the J gene TRBJ2-2, with D maybe TRBD2 (5 bases). V was clipped by 8 bases and J by 4 bases, with 14 bases between them. This CDR3 is 14 amino acids long. Germline CDR1 reads PRHDT; CDR2 reads FYEKMQ (reference sequence). In DNA form, the CDR3 reads TGTGCCAGCGAGGGCGGGCCGGGCACCGGGGAGCTGTTTTTT. Translated: CASEGGPGTGELFF.

The chain couples TRBV11-2 to TRBJ2-3; 9 nucleotides match TRBD2. The CDR3 loop spans 16 amino acids. V lost 1 base and J lost 3; bases outside the gene matches: 5. The V gene's germline CDR1 is SGHAT and CDR2 FQNNGV. The CDR3 spells CASSLVRLAGTDTQYF. The CDR3 DNA sequence: TGTGCCAGCAGCTTAGTGAGGCTAGCGGGAACAGATACGCAGTATTTT.

CDR3 DNA sequence: TGTGCCAGCAGCGTAGCTAGGCCCCAGAATTGGGAGACCCAGTACTTC. It codes for CASSVARPQNWETQYF. The chain uses TRBV9 and TRBJ2-5; D gene ambiguous. Germline V gene lookup returns CDR1 SGDLS and CDR2 YYNGEE. The V and J ends lost 0 bases and 5 bases respectively, with 17 bases between them. The CDR3 has 16 residues.